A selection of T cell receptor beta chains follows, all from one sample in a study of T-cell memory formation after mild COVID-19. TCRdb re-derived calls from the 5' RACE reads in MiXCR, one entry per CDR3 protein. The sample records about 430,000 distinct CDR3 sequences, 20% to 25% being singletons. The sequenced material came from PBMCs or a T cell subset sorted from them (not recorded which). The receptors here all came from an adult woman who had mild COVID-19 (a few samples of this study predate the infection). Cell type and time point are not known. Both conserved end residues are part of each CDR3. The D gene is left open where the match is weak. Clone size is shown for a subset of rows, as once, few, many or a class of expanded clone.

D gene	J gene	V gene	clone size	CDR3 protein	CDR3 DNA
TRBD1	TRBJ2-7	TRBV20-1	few	CSARQGADYEQYF	TGCAGTGCTCGACAGGGAGCAGACTACGAGCAGTACTTC
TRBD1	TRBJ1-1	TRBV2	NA	CASGRGPSEAFF	TGTGCCAGCGGGAGGGGGCCCAGTGAAGCTTTCTTT
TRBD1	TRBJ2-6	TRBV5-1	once	CASSLGQQLLNPGANVLTF	TGCGCCAGCAGCCTGGGACAGCAGCTGCTCAATCCTGGGGCCAACGTCCTGACTTTC
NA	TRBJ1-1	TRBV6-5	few	CASSGTLTGHGNTEAFF	TGTGCCAGCAGTGGAACTTTAACGGGACACGGTAACACTGAAGCTTTCTTT
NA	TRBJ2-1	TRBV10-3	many	CAISDGRNNEQFF	TGTGCCATCAGTGATGGGCGAAACAATGAGCAGTTCTTC
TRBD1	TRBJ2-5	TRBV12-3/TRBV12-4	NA	CASSFQTGGQETQYF	TGTGCCAGCAGTTTCCAGACAGGGGGACAAGAGACCCAGTACTTC
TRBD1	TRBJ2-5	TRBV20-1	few	CSARNQGAGETQYF	TGCAGTGCTAGAAATCAGGGGGCTGGCGAGACCCAGTACTTC
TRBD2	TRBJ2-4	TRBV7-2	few	CASSPAGGAAKNIQYF	TGTGCCAGCAGCCCAGCGGGAGGTGCCGCCAAAAACATTCAGTACTTC
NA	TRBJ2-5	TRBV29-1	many	CSVEGNQETQYF	TGCAGCGTTGAGGGGAATCAAGAGACCCAGTACTTC
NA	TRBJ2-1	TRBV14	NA	CASQPSWLYNEQFF	TGTGCCAGCCAGCCCTCTTGGCTCTACAATGAGCAGTTCTTC
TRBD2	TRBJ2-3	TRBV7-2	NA	CASSLRSSGRVGYTDTQYF	TGTGCCAGCAGCTTAAGGTCTAGCGGGAGGGTTGGGTACACAGATACGCAGTATTTT
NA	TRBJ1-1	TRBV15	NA	CATSSAAEHTEAFF	TGTGCCACCAGCAGTGCAGCAGAGCACACTGAAGCTTTCTTT
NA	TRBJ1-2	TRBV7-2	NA	CASSLVSGDARGYTF	TGTGCCAGCAGCTTAGTTAGCGGGGACGCGCGCGGCTACACCTTC
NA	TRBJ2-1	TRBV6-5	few	CASSYSPTPSSNEQFF	TGTGCCAGCAGTTACTCTCCGACTCCGTCTTCCAATGAGCAGTTCTTC
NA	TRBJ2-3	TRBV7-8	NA	CASSLALRLDTQYF	TGTGCCAGCAGCTTAGCCTTAAGACTAGATACGCAGTATTTT
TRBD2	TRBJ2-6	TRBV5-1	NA	CASSRSGGVSGANVLTF	TGCGCCAGCAGTCGTAGCGGGGGCGTCTCTGGGGCCAACGTCCTGACTTTC
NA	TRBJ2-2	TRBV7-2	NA	CASTPVPGARNTGELFF	TGTGCCAGCACCCCGGTACCGGGGGCGCGGAACACCGGGGAGCTGTTTTTT
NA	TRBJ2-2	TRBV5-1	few	CASNGGNTGELFF	TGCGCCAGCAACGGGGGGAACACCGGGGAGCTGTTTTTT
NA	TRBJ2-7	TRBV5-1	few	CASRVRRDTLEQYF	TGCGCCAGCAGAGTTCGCCGGGACACCCTCGAGCAGTACTTC
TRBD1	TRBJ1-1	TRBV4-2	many	CASSQRQGTEAFF	TGTGCCAGCAGCCAAAGACAGGGCACTGAAGCTTTCTTT
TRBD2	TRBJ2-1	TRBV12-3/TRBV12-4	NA	CASSFGPGLAGVYEQFF	TGTGCCAGCAGTTTTGGACCGGGACTAGCGGGAGTGTATGAGCAGTTCTTC
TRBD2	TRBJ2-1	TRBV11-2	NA	CASSSPRGRNYNEQFF	TGTGCCAGCAGCTCCCCTCGCGGGAGGAACTACAATGAGCAGTTCTTC
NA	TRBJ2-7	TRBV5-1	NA	CASSRIETGTFYEQYF	TGCGCCAGCAGTAGGATCGAGACAGGGACTTTCTACGAGCAGTACTTC
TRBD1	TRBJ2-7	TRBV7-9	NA	CASSYPQQGAYEQYF	TGTGCCAGCAGCTACCCGCAACAGGGGGCCTACGAGCAGTACTTC
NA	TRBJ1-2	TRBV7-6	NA	CASSLAPGGDDGYTF	TGTGCCAGCAGCTTAGCACCCGGCGGAGACGATGGCTACACCTTC
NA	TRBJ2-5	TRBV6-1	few	CASRGGQTYQETQYF	TGTGCCAGCAGGGGAGGACAGACCTACCAAGAGACCCAGTACTTC
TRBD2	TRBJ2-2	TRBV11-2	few	CASVWGLAGGGTGELFF	TGTGCCAGCGTCTGGGGACTAGCGGGAGGAGGAACCGGGGAGCTGTTTTTT
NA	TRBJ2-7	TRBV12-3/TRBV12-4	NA	CASSSAGRYEQYF	TGTGCCAGCAGTTCCGCCGGCCGTTACGAGCAGTACTTC
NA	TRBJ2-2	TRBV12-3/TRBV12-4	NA	CASSRLLLTGELFF	TGTGCCAGCAGTCGACTGTTACTTACCGGGGAGCTGTTTTTT
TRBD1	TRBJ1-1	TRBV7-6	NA	CASSLGRQGAEAFF	TGTGCCAGCAGCTTAGGTCGACAGGGCGCTGAAGCTTTCTTT
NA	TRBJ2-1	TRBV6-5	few	CASSYSGQGRGNEQFF	TGTGCCAGCAGTTACTCGGGCCAGGGCCGGGGCAATGAGCAGTTCTTC
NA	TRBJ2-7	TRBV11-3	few	CASSLGADNYEQYF	TGTGCCAGCAGCCTAGGCGCTGACAACTACGAGCAGTACTTC
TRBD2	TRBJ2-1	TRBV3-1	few	CASRGFTSGSYNEQFF	TGTGCCAGCAGGGGGTTTACTAGCGGCTCCTACAATGAGCAGTTCTTC
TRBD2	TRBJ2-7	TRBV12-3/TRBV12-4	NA	CASSLELLAGGDYEQYF	TGTGCCAGCAGTCTTGAGCTCTTAGCGGGGGGTGACTACGAGCAGTACTTC
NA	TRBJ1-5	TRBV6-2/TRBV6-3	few	CASSYSMIRFHNQPQHF	TGTGCCAGCAGTTACTCGATGATCAGGTTCCACAATCAGCCCCAGCATTTT
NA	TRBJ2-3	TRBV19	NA	CASSPAGGDTQYF	TGTGCCAGTAGTCCCGCGGGTGGAGATACGCAGTATTTT
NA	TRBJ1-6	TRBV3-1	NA	CASSQVGFYSPLHF	TGTGCCAGCAGCCAAGTTGGGTTTTATTCACCCCTCCACTTT
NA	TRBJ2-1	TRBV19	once	CASRSNRSPSHNEQFF	TGTGCCAGTAGGTCAAACAGGTCACCATCTCACAATGAGCAGTTCTTC
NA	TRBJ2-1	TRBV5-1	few	CASSIGIAPVGSYNEQFF	TGCGCCAGCAGCATTGGCATAGCCCCTGTTGGGTCCTACAATGAGCAGTTCTTC
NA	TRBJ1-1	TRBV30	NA	CAWKGNTEAFF	TGTGCCTGGAAAGGGAACACTGAAGCTTTCTTT